The 8 T cell receptor gamma chains below all came from one sample that was sequenced in a study of gamma-delta chains in newborns, infants, children. TCRdb reprocessed the reads through CATT. The data hold 800 to 950 gamma-chain clones, with about 40% observed a single time. Material for sequencing was blood. These receptors originate from a child who was a newborn, infant or young child, either healthy, febrile or measles-vaccinated (not recorded which).

Turning to this clone: A read error may be the cause here, since a much bigger clone is one base away. No J gene call was made, and the V gene is TRGV3. Per the germline V gene, CDR1 is VTNTFY and CDR2 is YDVSTARD (reference sequence). The CDR3 runs 12 residues. The CDR3 DNA reads as TGTGCCACCTGGGACGGATATTATAAGAAACTATTT. It translates to CATWDGYYKKLF.

On this clone: A read error may explain this, as a much larger clone is one base away. This chain uses TRGV9 with TRGJ1 or TRGJ2. Because TCRdb records no J gene, it was assigned here through a match of the DNA to germline. The CDR3 contains 13 residues. V was pared by 3 bases and J by 6 bases, with 8 bases of the junction left unmatched. Germline CDR1 is GITISATS and CDR2 is ISYDGTV (reference sequence). Here the CDR3 DNA reads TGTGCCTTGTGGGAGTTGGGAGGTTATAAGAAACTCTTT. Encoded protein: CALWELGGYKKLF.

The chain uses TRGV9 and TRGJP. Germline matching of the DNA provided the J gene here, since TCRdb leaves it blank. This CDR3 comprises 16 residues. V was pared by 0 bases and J by 10 bases, with 6 bases of the junction left unmatched. Looked up from germline, CDR1 is GITISATS and CDR2 is ISYDGTV (reference sequence). The CDR3 region is CALWEVPVLGKKIKVF. DNA for the CDR3: TGTGCCTTGTGGGAGGTGCCGGTTTTGGGCAAAAAAATCAAGGTATTT.

This clone is classed as large. This rearrangement joins TRGV5 to TRGJ1 or TRGJ2. Assignment of the J gene here rests on matching the DNA to germline, because TCRdb gives none. V trimming: 0 bases; J trimming: 7 bases; junction bases outside the gene matches: 3. The germline V gene encodes CDR1 VINAFY and CDR2 YDVSNSKD. The CDR3 covers 12 residues. The CDR3 sequence: CATWDRRYKKLF. CDR3 in DNA: TGTGCCACCTGGGACAGGCGCTATAAGAAACTCTTT.

Points on this clone: A much larger clone lies one base from this, so it may be a read error. Distinct nucleotide sequences in the sample also encode this CDR3. This chain joins TRGV9 and TRGJP. The J gene, missing from TCRdb, was assigned here through DNA to germline matching. The CDR3 covers 15 residues. Germline CDR1 GITISATS, CDR2 ISYDGTV (reference sequence). The CDR3 spells CALWEVELGKKIKVF. In DNA, the CDR3 is TGCGCCTTGTGGGAGGTGGAGTTGGGCAAAAAAATCAAGGTATTT.

This clone is large (0.1 to 1%) by share. This rearrangement joins TRGV3 to TRGJ1 or TRGJ2. The J gene, absent from TCRdb, was called here by matching the DNA to germline. CDR3 length: 13 amino acids. Germline V CDR1 and CDR2: VTNTFY, YDVSTARD (reference sequence). V lost 2 bases and J lost 6; bases outside the gene matches: 7. The DNA for the CDR3 is TGTGCCACCTGGGACACGCCGGGTTATAAGAAACTCTTT. This gives the protein CATWDTPGYKKLF.

Comment on this clone: A single base separates this from a much larger clone, so it may be a read error. This same CDR3 is encoded by further DNA sequences in the sample. Called V gene: TRGV4; the J gene was not called. Germline CDR1 reads EGSTGY; CDR2 reads YDSYTSSV. The CDR3 consists of 15 residues. The CDR3 region is CATWDGPAGYYKKLF. CDR3 nucleotides: TGTGCCACCTGGGATGGGCCCGCGGGTTATTATAAGAAACTCTTC.

In this sample, this clone is large (0.1 to 1%). The chain carries TRGV8 and TRGJ1 or TRGJ2. J gave up 3 bases and V 5 bases, and 4 bases lay outside the gene matches. The CDR3 spans 12 residues. Germline-derived CDR1 and CDR2 are VENAVY and YDSYNSRV. The CDR3 here is CATWGLYYKKLF. CDR3 nucleotide sequence: TGTGCCACCTGGGGTCTTTATTATAAGAAACTCTTT.